These 17 T cell receptor beta chains originate from one sample sequenced in a study of cytomegalovirus exposure and HLA in healthy donors. Researchers ran the PCR with 60 Vbeta and 13 Jbeta primers. Sequenced by immunoSEQ multiplex PCR; TCRdb stores in-frame clones only, minus some. Of 100,000 to 150,000 clones in the sample, about 82% were seen once. The material sequenced was PBMCs. These TCRs come from a boy between 10 and 17 years old in good health and CMV-seronegative.

J is TRBJ2-7 and V is TRBV30, with D uncertain. The V gene lost 2 bases and the J gene lost 5 bases, with 7 bases spanning the gap. Germline V lookup: CDR1 GTSNPN, CDR2 SVGIG (reference sequence). The CDR3 contains 11 residues. CDR3 sequence reads: CAWSMRHEQYF. CDR3 in DNA: TGTGCCTGGAGTATGCGCCACGAGCAGTACTTC. Full variable domain (rest looked up from reference TRBV30 and TRBJ2-7): SQTIHQWPATLVQPVGSPLSLECTVEGTSNPNLYWYRQAAGRGLQLLFYSVGIGQISSEVPQNLSASRPQDRQFILSSKKLLLSDSGFYLCAWSMRHEQYFGPGTRLTVT.

The CDR3 loop is CSVEAWGTGDYEQYF. Here the CDR3 DNA reads TGCAGCGTTGAGGCGTGGGGGACAGGGGATTACGAGCAGTACTTC. The genes are TRBV29-1 and TRBJ2-7; 10 bases align to TRBD1. The CDR3 is made up of 15 amino acids. After removal of 3 bases from V and 4 bases from J, the junction contained 9 bases not matched to a gene. Per the germline V gene, CDR1 is SQVTM and CDR2 is ANQGSEA.

V gene TRBV4-2 combines with J gene TRBJ1-2; the match to TRBD1 covers 9 bases. Trimming removed 4 bases from V and 4 bases from J; junction bases left unmatched: 4. Germline V gene sequence: CDR1 LGHNA, CDR2 YNFKEQ. CDR3 size: 14 residues. The CDR3: CASSPGDRAYGYTF. DNA of the CDR3: TGTGCCAGCAGCCCCGGGGACAGGGCCTATGGCTACACCTTC.

This clone was counted only a few times. V gene TRBV18 combines with J gene TRBJ1-4; D might be TRBD1 (6 bases). CDR1 and CDR2 from the germline V gene are KGHSH and LQKENI. The CDR3 runs to 16 residues. Trimming removed 3 bases from V and 0 bases from J, with 11 bases in between. The CDR3 sequence: CASSPDSPATNEKLFF. The CDR3 coding sequence is TGTGCCAGCTCACCGGACAGTCCGGCAACTAATGAAAAACTGTTTTTT. Filled out from reference TRBV18 and TRBJ1-4, the complete variable domain reads NAGVMQNPRHLVRRRGQEARLRCSPMKGHSHVYWYRQLPEEGLKFMVYLQKENIIDESGMPKERFSAEFPKEGPSILRIQQVVRGDSAAYFCASSPDSPATNEKLFFGSGTQLSVL.

V and J are TRBV27 and TRBJ2-5, with 10 positions matching TRBD1. The end of the DNA fits TRBJ2-7 better, so the J call may be wrong. Germline CDR1 MNHEY, CDR2 SMNVEV (reference sequence). The CDR3 length is 15 residues. CDR3 DNA sequence: TGTGCCAGCAGTTCTCCGGGACAGGGGTACTACGAGCAGTACTTC. Translated: CASSSPGQGYYEQYF.

CDR3 in DNA: TGCGCCAGCAGCCCCGGGGGAGGGGTGAACACTGAAGCTTTCTTT. Protein sequence: CASSPGGGVNTEAFF. The chain carries TRBV5-1 and TRBJ1-1; TRBD1 is a possible D gene (5 bases). The CDR3 consists of 15 residues. Germline V gives CDR1 SGHRS, CDR2 YFSETQ. V lost 4 bases and J 0 bases, leaving 13 bases between the germline ends.

This clone was seen once. The chain links TRBV5-5 to TRBJ2-7; weak D call: TRBD2 (5 bases). From germline, CDR1 is SGHKS and CDR2 YYEKEE (reference sequence). Trimming cost V 0 bases and J 4 bases, with 8 bases left between them. This CDR3 comprises 13 residues. Here the CDR3 reads CASSLDRGYEQYF. The CDR3 DNA reads as TGTGCCAGCAGCTTGGATCGCGGGTACGAGCAGTACTTC.

The CDR3 reads CASKGEGEKLFF. The DNA for the CDR3 is TGTGCCAGCAAGGGAGAAGGTGAAAAACTGTTTTTT. The chain links TRBV27 to TRBJ1-4; D is unclear. This CDR3 region has 12 residues. Per the germline V gene, CDR1 is MNHEY and CDR2 is SMNVEV (reference sequence). V dropped 7 bases and J dropped 7 bases, with 10 bases sitting between them.

This chain connects TRBV29-1 to TRBJ2-2; perhaps TRBD2 as D (6 bases). CDR1 and CDR2 from the germline V gene are SQVTM and ANQGSEA. The CDR3 covers 16 residues. Trimming left V 0 bases short and J 6 bases short, with 17 bases between. The CDR3 DNA sequence: TGCAGCGTTGAAGATCTTCGGGGGAGAAGGGCCGGGGAGCTGTTTTTT. This gives the protein CSVEDLRGRRAGELFF.

V gene TRBV14 combines with J gene TRBJ2-1, with D perhaps TRBD2 (6 bases). Germline V gene data show CDR1 as SGHDN and CDR2 as FVKESK. This CDR3 contains 13 residues. V gave up 8 bases and J gave up 4 bases, with 12 bases separating them. The CDR3 DNA follows: TGTGCCAGCGGGGGACTTCTGTACAATGAGCAGTTCTTC. Translation: CASGGLLYNEQFF.

A few counts support this clone. The V and J genes are TRBV9 and TRBJ2-3; D perhaps matches TRBD1 (5 bases). CDR3 length: 17 residues. The V end lost 4 bases, the J end lost 0 bases, and 18 bases lay between the germline ends. Germline CDR1 is SGDLS and CDR2 is YYNGEE. The CDR3 protein is CASSPKGRADSTDTQYF. The CDR3 coding sequence is TGTGCCAGCAGCCCGAAGGGGCGCGCGGATAGCACAGATACGCAGTATTTT.

The CDR3 DNA sequence: TGTGCCAGCAGTGAAGCGGGGGCAGAAAAACTGTTTTTT. This encodes CASSEAGAEKLFF. This chain links TRBV2 with TRBJ1-4, with a possible D match to TRBD1 (6 bases). The CDR3 consists of 13 residues. Between the trimmed V and J ends, which lost 0 bases and 8 bases, there was a span of 7 bases. Germline assignment: CDR1 SNHLY and CDR2 FYNNEI. The variable domain in full, completed from reference TRBV2 and TRBJ1-4, reads EPEVTQTPSHQVTQMGQEVILRCVPISNHLYFYWYRQILGQKVEFLVSFYNNEISEKSEIFDDQFSVERPDGSNFTLKIRSTKLEDSAMYFCASSEAGAEKLFFGSGTQLSVL.

The rearrangement links TRBV19 to TRBJ1-2; TRBD1 matches at 9 bases. This CDR3 spans 15 amino acids. The germline gives CDR1 LNHDA, CDR2 SQIVND (reference sequence). After removal of 4 bases from V and 8 bases from J, the junction contained 11 bases not matched to a gene. CDR3 protein: CASSTPGTGIRGYTF. CDR3 sequence (DNA): TGTGCCAGTAGTACCCCCGGGACAGGGATTCGAGGCTACACCTTC. Together with reference TRBV19 and TRBJ1-2, the CDR3 gives the full variable domain: DGGITQSPKYLFRKEGQNVTLSCEQNLNHDAMYWYRQDPGQGLRLIYYSQIVNDFQKGDIAEGYSVSREKKESFPLTVTSAQKNPTAFYLCASSTPGTGIRGYTFGSGTRLTVV.

The chain carries TRBV28 and TRBJ2-7, with a possible D match to TRBD1 (5 bases). Germline V gene lookup returns CDR1 MDHEN and CDR2 SYDVKM. The ends were cut back, 3 bases at V and 0 bases at J, with 6 bases in the middle. The length of the CDR3 is 13 residues. Here the CDR3 reads CASSLQGSYEQYF. The CDR3 bases are TGTGCCAGCAGTTTGCAGGGCTCCTACGAGCAGTACTTC.

The rearrangement links TRBV19 to TRBJ2-1; 7 positions match TRBD1. J lost 5 bases, V lost 6 bases, and 4 bases had no gene match. Germline values: CDR1 LNHDA, CDR2 SQIVND (reference sequence). CDR3 length equals 13 residues. CDR3 region: CASSIGQDNEQFF. The CDR3 nucleotides read TGTGCCAGTAGCATTGGACAGGACAATGAGCAGTTCTTC.

In its sample, this clone was seen once. The chain has TRBV30 and TRBJ2-4, with D unresolved. Germline V gene lookup returns CDR1 GTSNPN and CDR2 SVGIG (reference sequence). Trimming removed 1 base at V and 3 bases at J, with 7 bases between. This CDR3 region has 13 residues. CDR3 sequence (DNA): TGTGCCTGGAGTGAACCAGGCAAAAACATTCAGTACTTC. Translated: CAWSEPGKNIQYF.

The genes are TRBV6-1 and TRBJ1-1; TRBD1 might be the D (6 bases). Trimming pared 8 bases from V and 4 bases from J, leaving 11 bases between. The germline gives CDR1 MNHNS, CDR2 SASEGT. This CDR3 is built from 12 residues. CDR3 in amino acids: CASADRFTEAFF. The CDR3, as DNA: TGTGCCAGCGCGGACAGATTCACTGAAGCTTTCTTT.